The 32 T cell receptor beta chains below come from one sample, sequenced in a study of CD8 T cells in Susac syndrome. Reverse transcription used roughly 0.5 to 1 ug RNA and random hexamers. Each CDR3 protein is one row after TCRdb ran MiXCR on the immunoSEQ multiplex PCR reads. This sample has over 150,000 distinct CDR3 sequences, with roughly 92% found just once. Sequencing was performed on CD4+ T cells from PBMCs. These receptors originate from a human donor with multiple sclerosis.

V is TRBV20-1 and J is TRBJ1-2, with D perhaps TRBD1 (5 bases). Trimming took 7 bases from V and 1 from J, leaving 10 bases between them. CDR1 is DFQATT, CDR2 SNEGSKA, per germline (reference sequence). The CDR3 has 12 amino acids. In DNA, the CDR3 is TGCAGTGGGACACCGAATAACTATGGCTACACCTTC. Its translation: CSGTPNNYGYTF.

On this clonotype itself: An end of the junction differs from the germline gene, which may be a read error. The rearrangement joins TRBV18 to TRBJ2-3, with D perhaps TRBD2 (5 bases). The CDR3 is 13 residues long. Germline CDR1 reads KGHSH; CDR2 reads LQKENI. CDR3 coding DNA: TGTGCCAGCTCACCGTCTAGCACTGATACGCAGTATTTT. This gives the protein CASSPSSTDTQYF.

This clonotype occurred once. The rearrangement joins TRBV7-9 to TRBJ2-1; 12 bases fit TRBD1. V lost 4 bases and J lost 6; bases outside the gene matches: 7. The length of the CDR3 is 16 residues. Looked up from germline, CDR1 is SEHNR and CDR2 is FQNEAQ (reference sequence). The CDR3 region has the DNA TGTGCCAGCAGCTCCGGGACAGGGGGCTTGGTCAATGAGCAGTTCTTC. This sequence encodes CASSSGTGGLVNEQFF.

CDR3 coding DNA: TGCAGTGCTTGGGACTTAACTAGCACAGATACGCAGTATTTT. Translating it yields CSAWDLTSTDTQYF. This chain links TRBV20-1 with TRBJ2-3, with D perhaps matching TRBD2 (6 bases). The CDR3 is 14 amino acids. Germline-derived CDR1 and CDR2 are DFQATT and SNEGSKA (reference sequence). Trimming shortened V by 5 bases and J by 0 bases, and 12 bases separated the two germline ends.

V usage is TRBV9 and J usage is TRBJ2-3; no firm D call. The V and J ends lost 6 bases and 2 bases respectively, with 10 bases between them. From germline, CDR1 is SGDLS and CDR2 YYNGEE. The CDR3 sequence is 13 residues long. The CDR3 sequence is CASTASATDTQYF. The CDR3 nucleotides are TGTGCCAGCACGGCTAGTGCCACAGATACGCAGTATTTT.

The chain has TRBV4-3 and TRBJ2-7; 9 bases fit TRBD2. Per germline, CDR1 LGHNA and CDR2 YSLEER. This CDR3 is built from 16 residues. The V and J ends lost 0 bases and 2 bases, in that order; junction bases with no gene match: 5. This CDR3 is CASSQEGSSGTYEQYF. As DNA, the CDR3 is TGCGCCAGCAGCCAAGAAGGGTCTAGCGGGACCTACGAGCAGTACTTC.

The chain has TRBV19 and TRBJ2-7, with 8 nucleotides matching TRBD1. This CDR3 is built from 14 residues. The V and J ends lost 6 bases and 4 bases, in that order; junction bases with no gene match: 8. Germline loops: CDR1 LNHDA, CDR2 SQIVND (reference sequence). Written as DNA, the CDR3 is TGTGCCAGTAGCCGTAACAGGGGGAGGTACGAGCAGTACTTC. It yields the protein CASSRNRGRYEQYF.

The chain is built from TRBV6-2 or TRBV6-3 and TRBJ1-5, with 7 bases aligning to TRBD1. The V segment lost 2 bases and the J segment 5 bases; nucleotides outside the gene matches: 6. CDR1 and CDR2 (germline): MNHEY, SVGEGT. The CDR3 is 15 residues long. CDR3 coding DNA: TGTGCCAGCAGTTACCGACAGGGACCGTATCAGCCCCAGCATTTT. Its translation is CASSYRQGPYQPQHF.

This chain joins TRBV20-1 and TRBJ2-1, with D unresolved. The CDR3 loop spans 14 amino acids. Between the trimmed V and J ends, which lost 6 bases and 6 bases, there was a span of 18 bases. The germline CDR1 and CDR2 sequences are DFQATT and SNEGSKA (reference sequence). CDR3 nucleotides: TGCAGTGCCGCGAAAGAACCCGCTGGCAATGAGCAGTTCTTC. Translating gives CSAAKEPAGNEQFF.

This chain connects TRBV10-3 to TRBJ2-2; D may be TRBD1 or TRBD2 (5 bases each). Germline V gene lookup returns CDR1 ENHRY and CDR2 SYGVKD. This CDR3 has 14 residues. The germline V and J ends were trimmed by 8 bases and 0 bases, with 10 bases remaining between them. Here the CDR3 reads CAISVGPNTGELFF. As DNA, the CDR3 is TGTGCCATCTCAGTGGGACCGAACACCGGGGAGCTGTTTTTT.

The chain recombines TRBV3-1 with TRBJ2-5, with D unresolved. Per the germline V gene, CDR1 is LGHDT and CDR2 is YNNKEL (reference sequence). V was shortened by 2 bases and J by 5 bases, with 15 bases between the two germline ends. There are 15 residues in the CDR3. CDR3 loop: CASSQSPTIGETQYF. CDR3 DNA sequence: TGTGCCAGCAGCCAAAGTCCTACGATCGGGGAGACCCAGTACTTC.

The V and J genes are TRBV27 and TRBJ2-7, with 7 bases lining up with TRBD2. Germline CDR1 MNHEY, CDR2 SMNVEV (reference sequence). Trimming at V came to 5 bases and at J to 6 bases, leaving 10 bases not matched to a gene. The CDR3 runs to 14 residues. CDR3 loop: CASSTRLAGSEQYF. CDR3 DNA: TGTGCCAGCAGTACGCGACTAGCCGGGTCCGAGCAGTACTTC.

The rearrangement uses TRBV5-6 and TRBJ2-2; TRBD1 agrees at 9 bases. Germline V gene sequence: CDR1 SGHDT, CDR2 YYEEEE. V was pared by 5 bases and J by 6 bases, with 5 bases of the junction left unmatched. There are 14 residues in the CDR3. DNA for the CDR3: TGTGCCAGCAGACTGACAGGGGGGGCCGGGGAGCTGTTTTTT. Protein: CASRLTGGAGELFF.

The genes are TRBV14 and TRBJ1-2; D remains unclear. The CDR3 covers 13 residues. V was clipped by 0 bases and J by 4 bases, with 6 bases between them. Germline assignment: CDR1 SGHDN and CDR2 FVKESK. In DNA form, the CDR3 reads TGTGCCAGCAGCCAAGATTACAGCTATGGCTACACCTTC. Protein: CASSQDYSYGYTF.

As regards this clonotype: The junction and the germline gene differ at one end; a read error may be behind it. The chain links TRBV7-9 to TRBJ2-2; 7 bases line up with TRBD1. The CDR3 is 15 residues long. CDR1 SEHNR and CDR2 FQNEAQ come from the germline V gene (reference sequence). This CDR3 reads CASSPGTANNGELFF. CDR3 nucleotide sequence: TGTGCCAGCAGCCCAGGGACAGCGAACAACGGGGAGCTGTTTTTT.

Concerning this clonotype: An end of the junction differs from the germline gene, which may be a read error. The chain links TRBV5-1 to TRBJ1-2, with 7 nucleotides matching TRBD1. Germline values: CDR1 SGHRS, CDR2 YFSETQ. This CDR3 is 13 amino acids long. The CDR3 nucleotides read TGTGCCAGCAGTTTACAGGGGAACTATGGCTACACCTTC. Translation gives CASSLQGNYGYTF.

The chain is built from TRBV2 and TRBJ2-3; unclear D gene. Trimming removed 3 bases from V and 0 bases from J, with 7 bases in between. Germline loops: CDR1 SNHLY, CDR2 FYNNEI. This CDR3 comprises 14 residues. The CDR3 is CASSDVLSTDTQYF. As DNA, the CDR3 is TGTGCCAGCAGTGATGTACTTAGCACAGATACGCAGTATTTT.

The gene calls are TRBV9 and TRBJ1-4; maybe TRBD1 (5 bases). The germline V and J ends were trimmed by 0 bases and 4 bases, with 10 bases remaining between them. Germline V lookup: CDR1 SGDLS, CDR2 YYNGEE. This CDR3 is 15 amino acids long. The CDR3 loop is CASSVGGQGNEKLFF. In DNA, the CDR3 is TGTGCCAGCAGCGTAGGCGGGCAGGGTAATGAAAAACTGTTTTTT.

V and J are TRBV5-1 and TRBJ2-1; D is tentatively TRBD1 or TRBD2 (5 bases each). Germline V lookup: CDR1 SGHRS, CDR2 YFSETQ. The CDR3 spans 12 residues. V shed 4 bases and J shed 5 bases, with 7 bases lying between them. CDR3 loop: CASSPGHNEQFF. CDR3 DNA: TGCGCCAGCAGCCCGGGACACAATGAGCAGTTCTTC. Using reference TRBV5-1 and TRBJ2-1 for the parts outside the CDR3, the full variable domain is KAGVTQTPRYLIKTRGQQVTLSCSPISGHRSVSWYQQTPGQGLQFLFEYFSETQRNKGNFPGRFSGRQFSNSRSEMNVSTLELGDSALYLCASSPGHNEQFFGPGTRLTVL.

This sequence joins TRBV4-1 and TRBJ2-5; 8 bases fit TRBD2. The CDR3 has 15 residues. Germline CDR1 MGHRA, CDR2 YSYEKL. The trim removed 0 bases at V and 5 bases at J, leaving 5 bases unmatched. The CDR3 region is CASSQDGAGGETQYF. CDR3 DNA sequence: TGCGCCAGCAGCCAAGATGGGGCGGGGGGCGAGACCCAGTACTTC.

This chain joins TRBV5-6 and TRBJ1-3, with D maybe TRBD1 (6 bases). The CDR3 runs 13 residues. Germline lookup yields CDR1 SGHDT and CDR2 YYEEEE. Trimming stripped 6 bases from V and 4 bases from J, with 11 bases between. CDR3 sequence reads: CASTRQDGNTIYF. CDR3 DNA sequence: TGTGCCAGCACACGACAGGACGGAAACACCATATATTTT.

V gene TRBV20-1 combines with J gene TRBJ1-1; a possible D gene is TRBD1 (5 bases). The V and J ends lost 1 base and 0 bases respectively, with 15 bases between them. This CDR3 comprises 16 residues. Germline values: CDR1 DFQATT, CDR2 SNEGSKA (reference sequence). The CDR3 DNA reads TGCAGTGCTAGAGTGGAGCAGGGTGGGCTGAACACTGAAGCTTTCTTT. Amino acid sequence: CSARVEQGGLNTEAFF.

J is TRBJ2-3 and V is TRBV30; a weak D match, TRBD1 (6 bases). The germline V and J ends were trimmed by 1 base and 6 bases, with 11 bases remaining between them. Looked up from germline, CDR1 is GTSNPN and CDR2 is SVGIG (reference sequence). This CDR3 has 13 amino acids. This CDR3 is CAWSGQDKDTQYF. The CDR3 DNA sequence: TGTGCCTGGAGTGGACAGGATAAGGATACGCAGTATTTT.

Only a few counts were recorded for this clonotype. V usage is TRBV12-3 or TRBV12-4 and J usage is TRBJ2-5; D is ambiguous. This CDR3 spans 11 amino acids. Trimming shortened V by 4 bases and J by 5 bases, and 5 bases separated the two germline ends. The CDR3 sequence is CASSYLETQYF. Written as DNA, the CDR3 is TGTGCCAGCAGTTATCTGGAGACCCAGTACTTC.

The chain employs TRBV28 and TRBJ1-1; 10 bases are a match to TRBD1. Germline V gene sequence: CDR1 MDHEN, CDR2 SYDVKM. The CDR3 has 14 amino acids. Trimming took 11 bases from V and 1 from J; bases not matched to a gene: 7. The CDR3 DNA reads TGTGCCGGCTCTGGGGACAGGGGGAACACTGAAGCTTTCTTT. This translates into CAGSGDRGNTEAFF.

The chain combines TRBV27 with TRBJ2-2; the D is unclear. This CDR3 has 16 residues. The V and J ends lost 5 bases and 7 bases respectively, with 20 bases between them. Germline CDR1 MNHEY, CDR2 SMNVEV (reference sequence). CDR3 sequence reads: CASSPRGTGRDGELFF. The CDR3 nucleotides are TGTGCCAGCAGTCCCCGAGGAACTGGACGTGACGGGGAGCTGTTTTTT.

This clonotype was detected only a few times. The rearrangement uses TRBV7-2 and TRBJ1-2, with D maybe TRBD1 (5 bases). Trimming removed 5 bases from V and 4 bases from J, with 14 bases in between. The CDR3 contains 14 residues. Germline V gene lookup returns CDR1 SGHTA and CDR2 FQGNSA. CDR3 in amino acids: CASSSQRGGYGYTF. CDR3 nucleotide sequence: TGTGCCAGCAGCAGCCAAAGGGGCGGCTATGGCTACACCTTC. Filled out from reference TRBV7-2 and TRBJ1-2, the complete variable domain reads GAGVSQSPSNKVTEKGKDVELRCDPISGHTALYWYRQSLGQGLEFLIYFQGNSAPDKSGLPSDRFSAERTGGSVSTLTIQRTQQEDSAVYLCASSSQRGGYGYTFGSGTRLTVV.

The chain has TRBV20-1 and TRBJ1-2; D remains unclear. This CDR3 has 13 amino acids. In germline, CDR1 is DFQATT, CDR2 SNEGSKA (reference sequence). Trimming pared 0 bases from V and 5 bases from J, leaving 10 bases between. The CDR3 reads CSARELMGYGYTF. The CDR3 DNA sequence: TGCAGTGCTAGAGAGCTCATGGGGTATGGCTACACCTTC.

This chain uses TRBV12-3 or TRBV12-4 with TRBJ2-3; D gene ambiguous. Trimming stripped 2 bases from V and 4 bases from J, with 10 bases between. The CDR3 contains 14 residues. The DNA for the CDR3 is TGTGCCAGCAGTTTATCTCGGGTTGCAGATACGCAGTATTTT. Amino acids: CASSLSRVADTQYF.

This clonotype appeared a single time. The chain is built from TRBV9 and TRBJ2-7; 12 nucleotides line up with TRBD2. Germline V gene lookup returns CDR1 SGDLS and CDR2 YYNGEE. The CDR3 is 16 amino acids. V lost 3 bases to trimming and J lost 5 bases; unmatched junction nucleotides: 9. In DNA, the CDR3 is TGTGCCAGCAGCGCGAGCCAGGCTAGCGGGAGGGACGAGCAGTACTTC. Translated: CASSASQASGRDEQYF.

The chain recombines TRBV12-3 or TRBV12-4 with TRBJ2-1; 9 nucleotides align to TRBD2. V shed 1 base and J 6 bases; nucleotides not matched to a gene: 4. The CDR3 is 15 residues long. The DNA of the CDR3 is TGTGCCAGCAGTTTAGTAGCGGGAGTCCGCAATGAGCAGTTCTTC. Translation: CASSLVAGVRNEQFF.

A single count supports this clonotype. V is TRBV20-1 and J is TRBJ1-2; D gene ambiguous. CDR1 is DFQATT and CDR2 is SNEGSKA in the germline V gene (reference sequence). The CDR3 runs to 15 residues. Trimming pared 0 bases from V and 7 bases from J, leaving 18 bases between. The CDR3 DNA reads as TGCAGTGCTAGAGACCGATCTCTCACCGATCGTGGCTACACCTTC. Its protein is CSARDRSLTDRGYTF.